A selection of T cell receptor beta chains follows, all from one sample in a study of CD8 T cells in Susac syndrome. TCRdb used MiXCR to reprocess the immunoSEQ multiplex PCR reads, holding one entry per CDR3 protein. The sample yields about 180,000 distinct CDR3 sequences, 90% to 97% seen once. The sequencing input was CD4+ T cells from PBMCs. The receptors come from a human donor with Susac syndrome. Each CDR3 is given with its conserved first and last residue. A D gene is named only where the DNA matches it firmly. Not all rows give a size; the values are once, few, many and, for expanded clones, a class.

clone_size: -
j_call: TRBJ2-2
d_call: -
v_call: TRBV9
cdr3_nt: TGTGCCAGCAGCGCTCTGGGCGGGGAGCTGTTTTTT
cdr3_aa: CASSALGGELFF

clone_size: -
j_call: TRBJ1-2
d_call: -
v_call: TRBV5-6
cdr3_nt: TGTGCCAGCAGCTTGGTGGCAAGGGGCTACACCTTC
cdr3_aa: CASSLVARGYTF

clone_size: -
j_call: TRBJ1-2
d_call: -
v_call: TRBV30
cdr3_nt: TGTGCCTGGACAGGGAACTATGGCTACACCTTC
cdr3_aa: CAWTGNYGYTF

clone_size: -
j_call: TRBJ2-5
d_call: -
v_call: TRBV12-3/TRBV12-4
cdr3_nt: TGTGCCAGCAGTTTGAGGGTGGAGACCCAGTACTTC
cdr3_aa: CASSLRVETQYF

clone_size: -
j_call: TRBJ1-2
d_call: -
v_call: TRBV9
cdr3_nt: TGTGCCAGCAGACCACCGGGACATAACTATGGCTACACCTTC
cdr3_aa: CASRPPGHNYGYTF

clone_size: -
j_call: TRBJ2-7
d_call: TRBD2
v_call: TRBV9
cdr3_nt: TGTGCCAGCAGCGTAGACGGGGGGAGCTCCTACGAGCAGTACTTC
cdr3_aa: CASSVDGGSSYEQYF

clone_size: -
j_call: TRBJ1-5
d_call: -
v_call: TRBV30
cdr3_nt: TGTGCCTGGAGTGTACAAGTTGGACAGAACTATAGGGGCAATCAGCCCCAGCATTTT
cdr3_aa: CAWSVQVGQNYRGNQPQHF

clone_size: -
j_call: TRBJ2-5
d_call: TRBD2
v_call: TRBV27
cdr3_nt: TGTGCCAGCAGGGGGCAAGCGGGAGGGCGGCAAGAGACCCAGTACTTC
cdr3_aa: CASRGQAGGRQETQYF

clone_size: -
j_call: TRBJ2-4
d_call: TRBD1
v_call: TRBV5-6
cdr3_nt: TGTGCCAGCAGTTTCGGACAGGGAAGGGTCAAAAACATTCAGTACTTC
cdr3_aa: CASSFGQGRVKNIQYF

clone_size: -
j_call: TRBJ2-5
d_call: -
v_call: TRBV5-1
cdr3_nt: TGCGCCAGCAGCCGGGACATTGGAGAGACCCAGTACTTC
cdr3_aa: CASSRDIGETQYF

clone_size: once
j_call: TRBJ2-7
d_call: -
v_call: TRBV20-1
cdr3_nt: TGCAGTGCTAGGTCCCTAGCCGTAACAATTTACGAGCAGTACTTC
cdr3_aa: CSARSLAVTIYEQYF

clone_size: -
j_call: TRBJ2-7
d_call: -
v_call: TRBV28
cdr3_nt: TGTGCCAGCAGTTTTGAGGGAGCCTACGAGCAGTACTTC
cdr3_aa: CASSFEGAYEQYF

clone_size: -
j_call: TRBJ1-3
d_call: -
v_call: TRBV9
cdr3_nt: TGTGCCAGCAGCGTAAATTCGAGGATCTCTGGAAACACCATATATTTT
cdr3_aa: CASSVNSRISGNTIYF

clone_size: -
j_call: TRBJ2-5
d_call: -
v_call: TRBV11-1
cdr3_nt: TGTGCCAGCTCCGGGAGCGTCAGGGAGACCCAGTACTTC
cdr3_aa: CASSGSVRETQYF

clone_size: -
j_call: TRBJ2-5
d_call: -
v_call: TRBV28
cdr3_nt: TGTGCCAGCAGTTTAACTGTTGCTGTGTCAACCCAAGAGACCCAGTACTTC
cdr3_aa: CASSLTVAVSTQETQYF

clone_size: -
j_call: TRBJ2-7
d_call: -
v_call: TRBV14
cdr3_nt: TGTGCCAGCAGCCAAGATCCCGGGAGTCAATCCTACGAGCAGTACTTC
cdr3_aa: CASSQDPGSQSYEQYF

clone_size: -
j_call: TRBJ2-5
d_call: TRBD2
v_call: TRBV19
cdr3_nt: TGTGCCAGTAGTTCCTGGGGACTAGCGACCCAAGAGACCCAGTACTTC
cdr3_aa: CASSSWGLATQETQYF

clone_size: -
j_call: TRBJ2-6
d_call: -
v_call: TRBV4-3
cdr3_nt: TGCGCCAGCAGCGCCACAGGACCGGCGGGAGGGGCCAACGTCCTGACTTTC
cdr3_aa: CASSATGPAGGANVLTF

clone_size: -
j_call: TRBJ2-7
d_call: -
v_call: TRBV30
cdr3_nt: TGTGCCTGGAGTGTAAGTTTGGGTCCCTACGAGCAGTACTTC
cdr3_aa: CAWSVSLGPYEQYF

clone_size: -
j_call: TRBJ2-3
d_call: -
v_call: TRBV6-5
cdr3_nt: TGTGCCAGCAGTTACTCGAGGTTTATAGGAAGCACAGATACGCAGTATTTT
cdr3_aa: CASSYSRFIGSTDTQYF

clone_size: few
j_call: TRBJ2-7
d_call: -
v_call: TRBV7-8
cdr3_nt: TGTGCCAGCAGCTTAGGCCAGGACTACGAGCAGTACTTC
cdr3_aa: CASSLGQDYEQYF

clone_size: once
j_call: TRBJ2-7
d_call: TRBD2
v_call: TRBV28
cdr3_nt: TGTGCCAGCAGCCCGGGACTAGCGGGATTACCCGAGCAGTACTTC
cdr3_aa: CASSPGLAGLPEQYF

clone_size: -
j_call: TRBJ1-1
d_call: -
v_call: TRBV20-1
cdr3_nt: TGCAGTGCTAGAGTTTGGGGGGACACTGAAGCTTTCTTT
cdr3_aa: CSARVWGDTEAFF

clone_size: -
j_call: TRBJ1-2
d_call: TRBD1
v_call: TRBV29-1
cdr3_nt: TGCAGCGTTGTGGACAGGAACAACTATGGCTACACCTTC
cdr3_aa: CSVVDRNNYGYTF

clone_size: -
j_call: TRBJ1-1
d_call: TRBD1
v_call: TRBV12-3/TRBV12-4
cdr3_nt: TGTGCCAGCAGTCCTCAGGGGGGAACGAACACTGAAGCTTTCTTT
cdr3_aa: CASSPQGGTNTEAFF

clone_size: -
j_call: TRBJ2-2
d_call: TRBD1
v_call: TRBV12-3/TRBV12-4
cdr3_nt: TGTGCCAGCAGTGGACAGGGGGCTGGCGGGGAGCTGTTTTTT
cdr3_aa: CASSGQGAGGELFF

clone_size: -
j_call: TRBJ1-2
d_call: -
v_call: TRBV6-5
cdr3_nt: TGTGCCAGTAGGGGGTCGGGGGCCTATAACTATGGCTACACCTTC
cdr3_aa: CASRGSGAYNYGYTF

clone_size: -
j_call: TRBJ2-7
d_call: -
v_call: TRBV7-2
cdr3_nt: TGTGCCAGCAGCTTAGTGGGACGACGGAGCCCATACGAGCAGTACTTC
cdr3_aa: CASSLVGRRSPYEQYF

clone_size: -
j_call: TRBJ2-1
d_call: -
v_call: TRBV19
cdr3_nt: TGTGCCAGTAGGGGTAGAGGGGACGTTGGGCAGTTCTTC
cdr3_aa: CASRGRGDVGQFF

clone_size: -
j_call: TRBJ1-3
d_call: -
v_call: TRBV29-1
cdr3_nt: TGCAGCGTTGTGGGCGGAAACACCATATATTTT
cdr3_aa: CSVVGGNTIYF

clone_size: -
j_call: TRBJ1-2
d_call: -
v_call: TRBV14
cdr3_nt: TGTGCCAGCAGCCAAGATCGGCGCGGGATCGGCTACACCTTC
cdr3_aa: CASSQDRRGIGYTF

clone_size: -
j_call: TRBJ2-7
d_call: TRBD2
v_call: TRBV6-1
cdr3_nt: TGTGCCAGCAGCCGCCTTCTTCGGACTAGCGAACCTTACGAGCAGTACTTC
cdr3_aa: CASSRLLRTSEPYEQYF

clone_size: -
j_call: TRBJ1-5
d_call: -
v_call: TRBV5-1
cdr3_nt: TGCGCCAGCAGCTTTGGGGGACCTTATAGCAATCAGCCCCAGCATTTT
cdr3_aa: CASSFGGPYSNQPQHF

clone_size: -
j_call: TRBJ2-7
d_call: -
v_call: TRBV3-1
cdr3_nt: TGTGCCAGCAGCCCCGGGACATTCTACGAGCAGTACTTC
cdr3_aa: CASSPGTFYEQYF

clone_size: -
j_call: TRBJ2-7
d_call: TRBD2
v_call: TRBV30
cdr3_nt: TGTGCCTGGAGTGTACGGAGACTAGCGGGAGGCCAAAGAAAACCCTACGAGCAGTACTTC
cdr3_aa: CAWSVRRLAGGQRKPYEQYF

clone_size: -
j_call: TRBJ2-3
d_call: TRBD1
v_call: TRBV2
cdr3_nt: TGTGCCAGCAGTTGGGACAGGCCCTCAGATACGCAGTATTTT
cdr3_aa: CASSWDRPSDTQYF

clone_size: once
j_call: TRBJ1-3
d_call: TRBD1
v_call: TRBV30
cdr3_nt: TGTGCCTGGAGTGGTCCCGCCGGGACAGGCGGAAACACCATATATTTT
cdr3_aa: CAWSGPAGTGGNTIYF

clone_size: -
j_call: TRBJ2-5
d_call: TRBD2
v_call: TRBV10-3
cdr3_nt: TGTGCCATCAGTGAGACAGGTCGCGGGGGAGAGACCCAGTACTTC
cdr3_aa: CAISETGRGGETQYF

clone_size: -
j_call: TRBJ2-3
d_call: TRBD2
v_call: TRBV7-2
cdr3_nt: TGTGCCAGCAGCGGTCCTGGTAGCGGGACCTTTAGCACAGATACGCAGTATTTT
cdr3_aa: CASSGPGSGTFSTDTQYF

clone_size: -
j_call: TRBJ1-2
d_call: TRBD1
v_call: TRBV12-3/TRBV12-4
cdr3_nt: TGTGCCAGCAGTTTAGAAGCGGGACAGGCATCCTTC
cdr3_aa: CASSLEAGQASF

clone_size: -
j_call: TRBJ2-1
d_call: -
v_call: TRBV7-2
cdr3_nt: TGTGCCAGCAGCTTAGCCTCCGGGCCTCACCTCAATGAGCAGTTCTTC
cdr3_aa: CASSLASGPHLNEQFF

clone_size: -
j_call: TRBJ2-1
d_call: TRBD2
v_call: TRBV19
cdr3_nt: TGTGCCAGTAGACTAGCGGGGTCCAATGAGCAGTTCTTC
cdr3_aa: CASRLAGSNEQFF

clone_size: -
j_call: TRBJ2-1
d_call: -
v_call: TRBV19
cdr3_nt: TGTGCCAGTATTGGGGGAGAGAGATACAATGAGCAGTTCTTC
cdr3_aa: CASIGGERYNEQFF

clone_size: -
j_call: TRBJ2-2
d_call: TRBD1
v_call: TRBV29-1
cdr3_nt: TGCAGCGTGGGTCCGGGACAGGGAAGCACCGGGGAGCTGTTTTTT
cdr3_aa: CSVGPGQGSTGELFF

clone_size: -
j_call: TRBJ2-4
d_call: -
v_call: TRBV19
cdr3_nt: TGTGCCAGTAGTTGGGACGGACCCGATACCCTAAACATTCAGTACTTC
cdr3_aa: CASSWDGPDTLNIQYF

clone_size: -
j_call: TRBJ2-7
d_call: TRBD1
v_call: TRBV20-1
cdr3_nt: TGCAGTGCCATCCGTCCCGACAGGGGGAGTGAGCAGTACTTC
cdr3_aa: CSAIRPDRGSEQYF

clone_size: -
j_call: TRBJ1-2
d_call: TRBD1
v_call: TRBV5-1
cdr3_nt: TGCGCCAGCAGCCTCGGACAGGGGGCGGATGGCTACACCTTC
cdr3_aa: CASSLGQGADGYTF

clone_size: -
j_call: TRBJ1-1
d_call: TRBD1
v_call: TRBV27
cdr3_nt: TGTGCCAGCGCAAGTACGACAGGGGACACTGAAGCTTTCTTT
cdr3_aa: CASASTTGDTEAFF

clone_size: few
j_call: TRBJ2-1
d_call: -
v_call: TRBV7-9
cdr3_nt: TGTGCCAGCTCTAGAAATGAGCAGTTCTTC
cdr3_aa: CASSRNEQFF